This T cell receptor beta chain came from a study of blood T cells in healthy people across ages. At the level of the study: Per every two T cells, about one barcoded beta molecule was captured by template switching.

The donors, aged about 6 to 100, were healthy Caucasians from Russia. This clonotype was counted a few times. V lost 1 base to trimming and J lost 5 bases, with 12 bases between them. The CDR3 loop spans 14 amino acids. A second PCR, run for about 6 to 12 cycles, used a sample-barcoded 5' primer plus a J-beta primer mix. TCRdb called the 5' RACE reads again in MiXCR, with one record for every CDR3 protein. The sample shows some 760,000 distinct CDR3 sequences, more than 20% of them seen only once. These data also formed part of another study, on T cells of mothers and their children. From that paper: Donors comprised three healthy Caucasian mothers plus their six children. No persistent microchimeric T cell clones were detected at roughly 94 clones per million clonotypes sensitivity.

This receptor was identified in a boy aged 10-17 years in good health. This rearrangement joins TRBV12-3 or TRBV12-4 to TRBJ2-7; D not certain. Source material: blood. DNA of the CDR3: TGTGCCAGCAGTTTAGGCGTCCCTGGGGACGAGCAGTACTTC. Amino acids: CASSLGVPGDEQYF.